In this sample, the clone carrying this T cell receptor (beta chain) turned up once. Germline V gives CDR1 DFQATT, CDR2 SNEGSKA (reference sequence). This CDR3 is 11 amino acids long. The source of the sample is a study of cytomegalovirus exposure and HLA in healthy donors. PCR was performed using 60 Vbeta and 13 Jbeta primers. Clones were read by immunoSEQ multiplex PCR, and TCRdb kept only the in-frame ones, dropping some. The data hold about 180,000 clones, with 77% observed a single time. The TCR originated in a man between 18 and 35 years old in good health and CMV-seronegative. The V gene is TRBV20-1, the J gene TRBJ1-2; no reliable D call. The sequenced sample was PBMCs. CDR3 protein: CSAPTGGGYTF. The CDR3 DNA follows: TGCAGCGCCCCCACCGGCGGTGGGTACACCTTC.